One sample yielded the 14 T cell receptor beta chains listed below, sequenced in a study of T cell repertoires in cytomegalovirus infection. TCRdb ran MiXCR on the reads and lists one entry per CDR3 protein. This sample has 200,000 to 250,000 distinct CDR3 sequences, with about 5.9% found just once. The specimen sequenced was PBMCs. The source of these receptors is a human donor in good health (CMV status not recorded). Some clones in this sample may be carry-over from other donors' samples.

Of note for this clonotype: A much larger clone differs by one base, so this may be a read error. The J gene is TRBJ1-5, the V gene TRBV28, with D possibly matching TRBD1 (5 bases). The germline V gene encodes CDR1 MDHEN and CDR2 SYDVKM. This CDR3 has 12 residues. CDR3 nucleotide sequence: TGTGTCAGCAGTCGTGACCAGGGGCCCCAGCATTTT. The encoded protein is CVSSRDQGPQHF.

In its sample, this clonotype was seen many times. The rearrangement uses TRBV4-1 and TRBJ2-3; D ambiguous. The V gene's germline CDR1 is MGHRA and CDR2 YSYEKL. The CDR3 totals 15 residues. Trimming left V 0 bases short and J 5 bases short, with 12 bases between. CDR3 loop: CASSQDPGRGDTQYF. DNA for the CDR3: TGCGCCAGCAGCCAAGATCCCGGCCGTGGAGATACGCAGTATTTT.

This clonotype was counted at least ten times. The chain employs TRBV7-3 and TRBJ2-1; the D is unclear. CDR3 size: 13 residues. Germline CDR1 is SGHTA and CDR2 is FQGTGA. Trimming pared 5 bases from V and 4 bases from J, leaving 9 bases between. CDR3 in amino acids: CASSEDGYNEQFF. Here the CDR3 DNA reads TGTGCCAGCAGCGAGGACGGTTACAATGAGCAGTTCTTC.

This clonotype was counted at least ten times. CDR3 amino acids: CASSPPRQGHTEAFF. The CDR3 coding sequence is TGTGCCAGCAGTCCTCCCCGGCAGGGCCACACTGAAGCTTTCTTT. The chain combines TRBV6-5 with TRBJ1-1; the D gene is possibly TRBD1 (5 bases). Germline V lookup: CDR1 MNHEY, CDR2 SVGAGI. Trimming took off 5 bases at V and 3 bases at J, with 16 bases between the two ends. The CDR3 is 15 residues long.

This clonotype was counted ten times or more. The V gene is TRBV7-2, the J gene TRBJ1-4; the match to TRBD1 covers 9 bases. This CDR3 comprises 14 residues. The junction had 5 bases not matched to a gene; V was cut back by 4 bases and J by 8 bases. Germline assignment: CDR1 SGHTA and CDR2 FQGNSA. CDR3 nucleotides: TGTGCCAGCAGCTCCGGACAGGGGTGGGAAAAACTGTTTTTT. Translation: CASSSGQGWEKLFF.

This clonotype was recorded many times. The rearrangement joins TRBV7-2 to TRBJ1-5, with 8 bases identical to TRBD1. The germline V gene encodes CDR1 SGHTA and CDR2 FQGNSA. The junction had 8 bases not matched to a gene; V was cut back by 6 bases and J by 7 bases. The CDR3 covers 14 residues. The CDR3 DNA is TGTGCCAGCAGTCGACAGGGGAGGGTGCAGCCCCAGCATTTT. Residues: CASSRQGRVQPQHF.

There are many counts of this clonotype. This chain links TRBV7-2 with TRBJ1-1; possible D gene TRBD1, 6 bases. Trimming removed 6 bases from V and 2 bases from J, with 16 bases in between. This CDR3 has 15 amino acids. The germline V gene has CDR1 SGHTA and CDR2 FQGNSA. The CDR3 region has the DNA TGTGCCAGCAGACCGAACAGGGAGGTTAACACTGAAGCTTTCTTT. It yields the protein CASRPNREVNTEAFF.

This clonotype was recorded at least ten times. V is TRBV7-6 and J is TRBJ2-7; 10 bases line up with TRBD1. Germline CDR1 reads SGHVS; CDR2 reads FNYEAQ. With V trimmed by 5 bases and J by 6 bases, 10 bases remained unmatched. There are 15 residues in the CDR3. DNA of the CDR3: TGTGCCAGCAGCCGGTTGGCGGGACAGGGGATCGAGCAGTACTTC. Its translation: CASSRLAGQGIEQYF.

A remark on this clonotype: A much more abundant neighbour one base away suggests this may be a read error. The chain employs TRBV5-6 and TRBJ2-1, with TRBD2 matching over 9 bases. CDR1 and CDR2 (germline): SGHDT, YYEEEE. CDR3 length: 16 amino acids. The V gene end was trimmed by 0 bases and the J gene end by 3 bases; junction bases not matched to a gene: 4. In nucleotides, the CDR3 is TGTGCCAGCAGCTTGGGAATAGCGGGGGACTACAATGAGCAGTTCTTC. This translates into CASSLGIAGDYNEQFF.

This clonotype was detected many times. V gene TRBV20-1 combines with J gene TRBJ2-5; TRBD2 matches 9 bases. This CDR3 region has 14 residues. The V gene end was trimmed by 5 bases and the J gene end by 4 bases; junction bases not matched to a gene: 8. The germline V gene encodes CDR1 DFQATT and CDR2 SNEGSKA (reference sequence). The DNA for the CDR3 is TGCAGTGCTGAGGTGGTAGCGGGGGTAGAGACCCAGTACTTC. This codes for CSAEVVAGVETQYF.

This clonotype came up many times. V is TRBV6-2 or TRBV6-3 and J is TRBJ2-7, with 7 bases that match TRBD1. CDR1 MNHEY and CDR2 SVGEGT come from the germline V gene. V was clipped by 6 bases and J by 2 bases; unmatched bases: 10. The CDR3 has 15 residues. In DNA, the CDR3 is TGTGCCAGCAGCCCCCGGACAGGCCTCACCTACGAGCAGTACTTC. Amino acid sequence: CASSPRTGLTYEQYF.

This clonotype was seen at least ten times. V and J are TRBV19 and TRBJ2-3; D gene ambiguous. The CDR3 consists of 13 residues. V gave up 3 bases and J gave up 5 bases, with 9 bases separating them. Germline V gives CDR1 LNHDA, CDR2 SQIVND (reference sequence). The CDR3 loop reads CASSMADGDTQYF. CDR3 DNA: TGTGCCAGTAGTATGGCCGACGGAGATACGCAGTATTTT.

This clonotype was counted between two and nine times. The rearrangement links TRBV6-5 to TRBJ2-7, with 7 bases lining up with TRBD1. Germline V CDR1 and CDR2: MNHEY, SVGAGI. CDR3 length: 16 amino acids. V lost 4 bases to trimming and J lost 2 bases; unmatched junction nucleotides: 11. CDR3 nucleotides: TGTGCCAGCAGTTCAGCCCCCGGGACAGCTGCCTACGAGCAGTACTTC. This codes for CASSSAPGTAAYEQYF.

This clonotype was found many times. This rearrangement joins TRBV7-3 to TRBJ1-1; TRBD1 matches 10 bases. Looked up from germline, CDR1 is SGHTA and CDR2 is FQGTGA. This CDR3 comprises 16 residues. The V and J ends lost 5 bases and 0 bases, in that order; junction bases with no gene match: 6. The CDR3 region has the DNA TGTGCCAGCAGCCCCGGACAGGGGGTCGTGAACACTGAAGCTTTCTTT. It encodes CASSPGQGVVNTEAFF.